This TCR beta chain was documented in a study of CD8+CD57+ T cells in acquired aplastic anemia. Study in general: When averaged, DNA from sorted CD4+ and CD8+ cells came to about 2.9 ug. Healthy donors yielded 9 million to 14 million CD4+ cell reads on average.

CDR1 KGHDR and CDR2 SFDVKD come from the germline V gene. The CDR3 totals 16 residues. The J segment lost 7 bases and the V segment lost 8 bases, leaving 14 bases of the junction unmatched. Overall study findings and caveats: Overlapping CD8+ CDR3 repertoires of patients and controls contained around 31 shared sequences.

About this clonotype: The antigen remains undetermined.

Using genomic DNA as the template, TCR beta VDJ and CDR3 profiling was carried out. TCRdb re-called the reads with MiXCR, one entry per CDR3 protein. Here the sample spans 200,000 to 250,000 distinct CDR3 sequences, roughly 35% being singletons. The chain couples TRBV24-1 to TRBJ2-2; 8 bases are a match to TRBD1. Sample: sorted CD4+, CD8+, or CD8+CD57+ T cells (not recorded which) from PBMCs. The sequence was collected from a human donor in good health, serving as a control. Here the CDR3 reads CATTGPGQAQDGELFF. CDR3 bases: TGTGCCACCACAGGACCGGGACAGGCACAAGACGGGGAGCTGTTTTTT.